The 10 T cell receptor beta chains listed next were all sequenced from one sample in a study of Ad26.COV2.S vaccination and SARS-CoV-2 variants. Assay: immunoSEQ multiplex PCR; the TCRdb copy retains only in-frame clones and omits some. The table shows 400,000 to 450,000 clones, with around 90% occurring only once. Regarding treatment: roughly 19 received Ad26.COV2.S at low or high dose, single or two shots; five or six received placebo; per-sample allocation not given. Specimens were obtained on day 63 following the first vaccine or placebo injection. This material consisted of peripheral blood, taken in a trial of Ad26.COV2.S vaccine versus placebo. The receptors were sampled from a person between 18 and 59 years old who received the Ad26.COV2.S COVID-19 vaccine or a placebo.

This chain joins TRBV12-3 or TRBV12-4 and TRBJ1-4; 7 bases line up with TRBD1. The CDR3 is 12 amino acids. J was trimmed by 14 bases and V by 4 bases; bases with no gene match: 7. Here the CDR3 DNA reads TGTGCCAGCAGTTCCAGACAGGGACGGCTGTTTTTT. Translated: CASSSRQGRLFF.

This clone has a single count. The V and J genes are TRBV5-4 and TRBJ2-7; D may be TRBD2 (7 bases). Trimming left V 4 bases short and J 6 bases short, with 20 bases between. This CDR3 has 15 residues. Germline V gives CDR1 SGHNT, CDR2 YYREEE (reference sequence). The CDR3 protein is CASSPSGGLDGEQYF. DNA for the CDR3: TGTGCCAGCAGCCCCTCGGGGGGCTTAGATGGCGAGCAGTACTTC.

This clone was seen more than once but under ten times. This chain links TRBV10-3 with TRBJ2-7, with TRBD2 matching over 11 bases. J lost 3 bases, V lost 4 bases, and 2 bases had no gene match. CDR1 is ENHRY and CDR2 is SYGVKD in the germline V gene. This CDR3 comprises 14 residues. The CDR3 DNA follows: TGTGCCATCAGTGCCGGGACTAGCGGCTACGAGCAGTACTTC. It yields the protein CAISAGTSGYEQYF.

This chain connects TRBV20-1 to TRBJ2-2; D possibly matches TRBD1 or TRBD2 (5 bases each). Germline assignment: CDR1 DFQATT and CDR2 SNEGSKA (reference sequence). CDR3 size: 11 residues. CDR3 DNA sequence: TGCGAGGGGAGATACACCGGGGAGCTGTTTTTT. Residues: CEGRYTGELFF.

V usage is TRBV11-2 and J usage is TRBJ2-7; D may match TRBD1 or TRBD2 (5 bases each). Deletions cut 3 bases from V and 0 bases from J, with 12 bases between. The germline gives CDR1 SGHAT, CDR2 FQNNGV. CDR3 length: 15 residues. The CDR3 sequence is CASSLIPGPSYEQYF. In DNA form, the CDR3 reads TGTGCCAGCAGCTTGATCCCGGGACCCTCCTACGAGCAGTACTTC.

The genes are TRBV20-1 and TRBJ1-2; D remains unclear. Trimming pared 6 bases from V and 0 bases from J, leaving 5 bases between. Germline CDR1 is DFQATT and CDR2 is SNEGSKA (reference sequence). The CDR3 covers 11 residues. CDR3 bases: TGCAGTGCCGGAGCTAACTATGGCTACACCTTC. Its protein product is CSAGANYGYTF.

The gene calls are TRBV6-2 or TRBV6-3 and TRBJ2-1, with 11 positions matching TRBD2. Germline lookup yields CDR1 MNHEY and CDR2 SVGEGT. CDR3 size: 19 residues. V lost 2 bases to trimming and J lost 1 base; unmatched junction nucleotides: 10. The CDR3 DNA reads as TGTGCCAGCAGTTACATAGTAGCGGGAGGGCCTAGGTCCTACAATGAGCAGTTCTTC. It specifies CASSYIVAGGPRSYNEQFF.

The chain carries TRBV10-3 and TRBJ2-1; D tentatively fits TRBD1 or TRBD2 (5 bases each). This CDR3 has 13 amino acids. The germline CDR1 and CDR2 sequences are ENHRY and SYGVKD. With 1 base removed from V and 4 bases from J, the gap between germline ends came to 5 bases. The CDR3, as DNA: TGTGCCATCAGTGAGTGGGGGTACAATGAGCAGTTCTTC. It yields the protein CAISEWGYNEQFF.

The genes are TRBV6-5 and TRBJ2-5; D is unresolved. The ends were cut back, 5 bases at V and 2 bases at J, with 9 bases in the middle. CDR1 is MNHEY, CDR2 SVGAGI, per germline. The CDR3 consists of 13 residues. The CDR3 is CASSSSLQETQYF. As DNA, the CDR3 is TGTGCCAGCAGTAGCAGCCTACAAGAGACCCAGTACTTC.

This chain connects TRBV28 to TRBJ2-5; 11 bases match TRBD2. The germline V gene encodes CDR1 MDHEN and CDR2 SYDVKM. The CDR3 extends over 12 amino acids. J gave up 14 bases and V 6 bases, and 8 bases lay outside the gene matches. The CDR3 reads CASRSPGLAAYF. CDR3 bases: TGTGCCAGCAGAAGTCCGGGACTAGCGGCATACTTC.